A selection of T cell receptor beta chains follows, all from one sample in a study of blood T cell repertoires in COVID-19. Sequencing used immunoSEQ multiplex PCR; TCRdb keeps in-frame clones, though not all of them. Among fewer than 350,000 clones listed, roughly 87% were seen once. The sequenced sample consisted of peripheral blood. The receptors here all came from a man aged 18-30 years with active or convalescent COVID-19. CDR3s include the opening cysteine and the closing phenylalanine or tryptophan. Each record gives: clone size, J gene, V gene, D gene, CDR3 DNA, CDR3 protein. A D gene is named only where the DNA matches it firmly. Clone size is not always given. Where it is, it says once, few, many or a class for expanded clones.

. TRBJ2-3 TRBV10-3 TRBD2 TGTGCCATCAGAAGACTAGCGGGGGAGGGAGATACGCAGTATTTT CAIRRLAGEGDTQYF
. TRBJ2-5 TRBV9 TRBD1 TGTGCCAGCAGCGGACAGGGTCGGGGCGAGACCCAGTACTTC CASSGQGRGETQYF
. TRBJ2-7 TRBV6-2/TRBV6-3 TRBD2 TGTGCCAGCAGTTTGGGGGCGGGGGGGCCTATTGACGAGCAGTACTTC CASSLGAGGPIDEQYF
. TRBJ2-7 TRBV10-3 TRBD1 TGTGCCATCAGTGGGGGACAGGGATTCGGCGAGCAGTACTTC CAISGGQGFGEQYF
once TRBJ2-7 TRBV5-1 TRBD1 TGCGCCAGCAGCTTAAGGGGGCGCTCCCTTAACGAGCAGTACTTC CASSLRGRSLNEQYF
. TRBJ1-1 TRBV7-9 TRBD1 TGTGCCAGCAGCTTAGACAGGGGGCGTCTTAACACTGAAGCTTTCTTT CASSLDRGRLNTEAFF
. TRBJ1-2 TRBV3-1/TRBV3-2 TRBD1 TGTGCCAGCAGCCAATCCGGGACAGGGGGCGCCGGCTACACCTTC CASSQSGTGGAGYTF
. TRBJ2-1 TRBV19 . TGTGCCAGTACCTCAAGAGGCGTTGAGCAGTTCTTC CASTSRGVEQFF
. TRBJ2-4 TRBV9 TRBD1 TGTGCCAGCAGCTCCACGGGACAGGGGAACATTCAGTACTTC CASSSTGQGNIQYF
once TRBJ2-7 TRBV11-2 . TGTGCCAGCAGCCCCTCCCCAGGGCGTGAAACCTACGAGCAGTACTTC CASSPSPGRETYEQYF
. TRBJ1-1 TRBV18 TRBD1 TGTGCCAGCTCAGACCGAGGTACAGGGGGCAAATGGAACACTGAAGCTTTCTTT CASSDRGTGGKWNTEAFF
. TRBJ1-6 TRBV4-1 . TGCGCCAGCAGCCAAGAAGGGAGGAATTCACCCCTCCACTTT CASSQEGRNSPLHF
. TRBJ2-7 TRBV4-1 . TGCGCCAGCAGCCTACAAGGGGCAGGGTACTCCTACGAGCAGTACTTC CASSLQGAGYSYEQYF